This is a list of T cell receptor beta chains from one sample in a study of blood T cell repertoires in COVID-19. The assay was immunoSEQ multiplex PCR, and TCRdb's table has in-frame clones only and misses some. Here the sample spans about 160,000 clones, 80% being singletons. The specimen sequenced was PBMCs or T cells enriched from blood (not recorded which). Source of these receptors: a woman aged 55 to 70 who had recovered from COVID-19. The CDR3 runs from the conserved cysteine through the conserved F or W. D genes are given only for firm matches. Where a row states a size, it is once, few, many or the class of an expanded clone; other rows omit it.

J,V,size,D,DNA,CDR3
TRBJ2-5,TRBV5-8,-,TRBD1,TGTGCCAGCAGCTTGAACAGGGGGTTTGGAGGAAGTAAAGAGACCCAGTACTTC,CASSLNRGFGGSKETQYF
TRBJ2-5,TRBV5-1,-,-,TGCGCCAGCAGCGCGCGAATCCAAGAGACCCAGTACTTC,CASSARIQETQYF
TRBJ1-4,TRBV5-4,-,TRBD1,TGTGCCAGCAGCTTGGGACAGGGGGGTGAAAAACTGTTTTTT,CASSLGQGGEKLFF
TRBJ2-7,TRBV2,few,TRBD2,TGTGCCAGCAGAGAGCTAGCGGGGGGCCCGTACGAGCAGTACTTC,CASRELAGGPYEQYF
TRBJ2-3,TRBV2,-,-,TGTGCCAGCAGGGACAGTAGTAATCCCACAGATACGCAGTATTTT,CASRDSSNPTDTQYF
TRBJ2-5,TRBV4-2,few,TRBD2,TGTGCCAGCAGCCAAGATTACGGGGGGCAAGAGACCCAGTACTTC,CASSQDYGGQETQYF
TRBJ1-1,TRBV2,once,-,TGTGCCAGCCACCCAACGAGCAGGGCTGAAGCTTTCTTT,CASHPTSRAEAFF
TRBJ1-1,TRBV6-5,once,-,TGTGCCAGCAGGACTAACAGAGAGAACACTGAAGCTTTCTTT,CASRTNRENTEAFF
TRBJ1-1,TRBV9,-,-,TGTGCCAGCAGCGTAGTTTGGGGCTTAGAGACTGAAGCTTTCTTT,CASSVVWGLETEAFF
TRBJ1-1,TRBV3-1/TRBV3-2,-,-,TGTGCCAGCAGCCAAGAGAGCGTCATCATGAACACTGAAGCTTTCTTT,CASSQESVIMNTEAFF
TRBJ1-2,TRBV3-1/TRBV3-2,-,-,TGTGCCAGCAGCCGGGAGGGGACTACTAACTATGGCTACACCTTC,CASSREGTTNYGYTF
TRBJ1-2,TRBV19,once,TRBD1,TGTGCCAGTAGTTCCCGGGGGTCGGGACAGGGCTATGGCTACACCTTC,CASSSRGSGQGYGYTF
TRBJ1-4,TRBV10-1,-,-,TGCGCCAGCAGTGAGTCGTACAGCAATGAAAAACTGTTTTTT,CASSESYSNEKLFF
TRBJ1-6,TRBV7-8,-,TRBD1,TGTGCCAGCAGCTTAGACAGGGGATCACCCCTCCACTTT,CASSLDRGSPLHF
TRBJ2-5,TRBV5-6,-,-,TGTGCCAGCAGCTGGGGGGAGATGGAGACCCAGTACTTC,CASSWGEMETQYF
TRBJ1-2,TRBV4-2,-,-,TGTGCCAGCAGCCAACCCCTGGGGGGTGTCTATGGCTACACCTTC,CASSQPLGGVYGYTF
TRBJ1-3,TRBV14,-,-,TGTGCCAGCAGCCAGTCCCGGCCAGCGTCTGGAAACACCATATATTTT,CASSQSRPASGNTIYF
TRBJ1-4,TRBV5-1,-,TRBD1,TGCGCCAGCAGCACGGGACAGGGGGCAACTAATGAAAAACTGTTTTTT,CASSTGQGATNEKLFF
TRBJ1-3,TRBV27,-,TRBD1,TGTGCCAGCAGTGCCACCGGGACAGGGATGGGAAACACCATATATTTT,CASSATGTGMGNTIYF
TRBJ1-2,TRBV6-5,once,TRBD1,TGTGCCACCACAGGGGGACACCTTGGCTACACCTTC,CATTGGHLGYTF
TRBJ2-1,TRBV9,-,TRBD2,TGTGCCAGCAGCGTAGGGGTCGGGCTAGCGGGCGCCAACAATGAGCAGTTCTTC,CASSVGVGLAGANNEQFF
TRBJ1-2,TRBV4-2,-,TRBD1,TGTGCCAGCAGCCAGAACTCCTGGGACAGGGGGAACTATGGCTACACCTTC,CASSQNSWDRGNYGYTF
TRBJ1-6,TRBV27,once,TRBD1,TGTGCCAGCGGCTGGGACAGGCTTTCACCCCTCCACTTT,CASGWDRLSPLHF
TRBJ2-7,TRBV4-1,-,TRBD1,TGCGCCAGCAGCCAAGGAGGACAGGGCTACGAGCAGTACTTC,CASSQGGQGYEQYF
TRBJ2-5,TRBV27,few,TRBD1,TGTGCCAGCAGTTTCACTGGACAGGGGTGGGAGACCCAGTACTTC,CASSFTGQGWETQYF
TRBJ2-3,TRBV10-2,-,-,TGCGCCACCACCCCGCCAGGAACTAGCACAGATACGCAGTATTTT,CATTPPGTSTDTQYF
TRBJ1-6,TRBV3-1/TRBV3-2,-,-,TGTGCCAGCAGCCAAGATGTTTCCAGGTTCCAACTTTCACCCCTCCACTTT,CASSQDVSRFQLSPLHF
TRBJ2-1,TRBV4-2,-,-,TGTGCCAGCAGCCAAGGCCCGGACAATGAGCAGTTCTTC,CASSQGPDNEQFF
TRBJ1-5,TRBV27,-,-,TGTGCCAGCAGTTTAACCCTCCGGAATCAGCCCCAGCATTTT,CASSLTLRNQPQHF
TRBJ1-1,TRBV5-1,-,-,TGCGCCAGCAGCTTCTCGGGCCCGGGAGCCACTGAAGCTTTCTTT,CASSFSGPGATEAFF
TRBJ2-5,TRBV4-1,-,-,TGCGCCAGCAGCCAAGACCGGGGGGCCCCCCAGTACTTC,CASSQDRGAPQYF
TRBJ1-5,TRBV27,-,-,TGTGCCAGCAGTTTAATGCAGGGCTATGGGCCCCAGCATTTT,CASSLMQGYGPQHF
TRBJ1-2,TRBV3-1/TRBV3-2,-,TRBD1,TGTGCCAGCAGCCAAGATGGAACACAGGGGAGGTATGGCTACACCTTC,CASSQDGTQGRYGYTF
TRBJ2-3,TRBV5-1,-,TRBD2,TGCGCCAGCAGCAGGGGACTAGCGGGGGCGGATACGCAGTATTTT,CASSRGLAGADTQYF
TRBJ1-5,TRBV30,-,TRBD1,TGTGCCTGGAGGGTACCCGACAGGGCTGGGCAGCCCCAGCATTTT,CAWRVPDRAGQPQHF
TRBJ1-1,TRBV7-8,few,-,TGTGCCAGCAGCTTAGGGGGGGGCGGGTACACTGAAGCTTTCTTT,CASSLGGGGYTEAFF
TRBJ2-1,TRBV20-1,-,-,TGCAGTGCTCTAGACAATGAGCAGTTCTTC,CSALDNEQFF
TRBJ2-3,TRBV5-8,-,-,TGTGCCAGCAGCTTGGACTCAAGCACAGATACGCAGTATTTT,CASSLDSSTDTQYF
TRBJ1-4,TRBV7-9,-,TRBD1,TGTGCCAGCAGCTTATTTAGAGCCCCAACAGGGGACACTAATGAAAAACTGTTTTTT,CASSLFRAPTGDTNEKLFF